This T cell receptor beta chain came from a study of T cell changes during pregnancy in multiple sclerosis. The CDR3 loop spans 14 amino acids. Germline V lookup: CDR1 SNHLY, CDR2 FYNNEI. V lost 3 bases to trimming and J lost 7 bases, with 15 bases between them. Method: immunoSEQ multiplex PCR; TCRdb's copy keeps in-frame clones and lacks some. The data show about 46,000 clones, around 93% seen once. The TCR sequence derives from a female donor with multiple sclerosis, enrolled in a pregnancy study. This chain joins TRBV2 and TRBJ1-2; possibly TRBD1 for D (6 bases). Specimen: CD8+ T cells from peripheral blood mononuclear cells, collected in the first trimester of pregnancy. The chain's CDR3 is CASSDRSRGRGYTF. The CDR3 DNA sequence: TGTGCCAGCAGTGATAGGAGCAGGGGACGTGGCTACACCTTC.